The present T cell receptor beta chain was sequenced within a study of T-cell reconstitution after alpha-beta-depleted transplantation in children. Study-level results: Expanded graft clones, several hundred of them, were reportedly the source of alpha-beta T cells about two months after transplant.

Researchers prepared the TCRbeta library using unique molecular identifiers, the study reports. TCRdb re-derived calls from the PCR reads in MiXCR, one entry per CDR3 protein. The table lists over 45,000 distinct CDR3 sequences, approximately 43% of them singletons. Germline V gives CDR1 MGHDK, CDR2 SYGVNS. V was shortened by 4 bases and J by 1 base, with 10 bases between the two germline ends. The CDR3 sequence is 15 residues long. This clonotype was recorded a few times. Its specificity is not known. The clonotype originates from a male patient younger than 18 who had a stem cell transplant for acute lymphoblastic leukemia, so the T cells may come from the graft donor. The material sequenced was PBMCs, mostly from graft donor cells, taken 360 days after TCRalphabeta/CD19-depleted stem cell transplant. The chain recombines TRBV25-1 with TRBJ2-2; D may be TRBD1 (5 bases). The CDR3 loop reads CASSATGLNTGELFF. Here the CDR3 DNA reads TGTGCCAGCAGTGCCACAGGCCTGAACACCGGGGAGCTGTTTTTT.